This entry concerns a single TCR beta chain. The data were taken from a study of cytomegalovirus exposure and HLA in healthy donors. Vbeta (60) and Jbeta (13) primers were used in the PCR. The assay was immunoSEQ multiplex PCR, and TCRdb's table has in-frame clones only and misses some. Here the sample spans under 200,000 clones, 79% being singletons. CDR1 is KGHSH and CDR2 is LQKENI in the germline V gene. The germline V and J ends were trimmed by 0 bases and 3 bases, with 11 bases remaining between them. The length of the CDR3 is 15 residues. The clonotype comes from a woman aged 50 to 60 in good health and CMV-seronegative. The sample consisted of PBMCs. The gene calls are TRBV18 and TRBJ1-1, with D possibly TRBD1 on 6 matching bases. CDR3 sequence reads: CASSPPSGAYTEAFF. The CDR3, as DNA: TGTGCCAGCTCACCACCGTCAGGGGCGTACACTGAAGCTTTCTTT.